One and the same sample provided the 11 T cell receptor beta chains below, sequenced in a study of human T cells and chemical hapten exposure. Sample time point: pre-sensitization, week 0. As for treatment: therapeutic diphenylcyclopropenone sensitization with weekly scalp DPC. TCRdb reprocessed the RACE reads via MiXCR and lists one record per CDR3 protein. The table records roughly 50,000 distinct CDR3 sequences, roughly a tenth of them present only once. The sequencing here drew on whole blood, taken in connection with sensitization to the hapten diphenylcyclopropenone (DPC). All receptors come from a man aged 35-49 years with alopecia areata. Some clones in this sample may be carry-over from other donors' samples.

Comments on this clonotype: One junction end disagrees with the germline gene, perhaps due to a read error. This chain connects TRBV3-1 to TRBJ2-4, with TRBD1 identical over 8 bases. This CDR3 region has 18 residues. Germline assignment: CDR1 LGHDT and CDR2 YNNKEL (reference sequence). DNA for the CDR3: TGTGCCAGCAACCAAGGACAGGGAAGTTATAGGGCCAAAAACATTCAGTACTTC. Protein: CASNQGQGSYRAKNIQYF.

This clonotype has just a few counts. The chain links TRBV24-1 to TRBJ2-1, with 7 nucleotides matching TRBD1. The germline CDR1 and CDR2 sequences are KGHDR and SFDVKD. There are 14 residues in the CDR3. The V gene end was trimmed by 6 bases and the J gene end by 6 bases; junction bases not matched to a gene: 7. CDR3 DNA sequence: TGTGCCACCAGTTCCCGGGACAGCCTCAATGAGCAGTTCTTC. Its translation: CATSSRDSLNEQFF.

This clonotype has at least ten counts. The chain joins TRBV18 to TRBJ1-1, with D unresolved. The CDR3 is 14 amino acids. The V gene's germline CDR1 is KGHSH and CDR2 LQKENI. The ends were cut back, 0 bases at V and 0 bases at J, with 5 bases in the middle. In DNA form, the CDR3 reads TGTGCCAGCTCACCACCCGGGGTGAACACTGAAGCTTTCTTT. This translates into CASSPPGVNTEAFF.

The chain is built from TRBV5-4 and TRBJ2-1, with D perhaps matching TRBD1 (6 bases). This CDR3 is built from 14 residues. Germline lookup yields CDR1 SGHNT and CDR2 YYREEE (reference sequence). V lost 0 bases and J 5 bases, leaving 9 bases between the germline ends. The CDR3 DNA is TGTGCCAGCAGCTTGGACAGGGTCCACAATGAGCAGTTCTTC. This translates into CASSLDRVHNEQFF. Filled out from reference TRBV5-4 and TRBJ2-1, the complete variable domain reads ETGVTQSPTHLIKTRGQQVTLRCSSQSGHNTVSWYQQALGQGPQFIFQYYREEENGRGNFPPRFSGLQFPNYSSELNVNALELDDSALYLCASSLDRVHNEQFFGPGTRLTVL.

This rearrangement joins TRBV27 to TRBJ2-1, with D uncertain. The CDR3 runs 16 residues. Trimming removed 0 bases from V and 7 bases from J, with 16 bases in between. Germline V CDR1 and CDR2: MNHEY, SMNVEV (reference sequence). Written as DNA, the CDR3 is TGTGCCAGCAGTTTATCGACGGTTTGGGCGAGAAATGAGCAGTTCTTC. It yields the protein CASSLSTVWARNEQFF.

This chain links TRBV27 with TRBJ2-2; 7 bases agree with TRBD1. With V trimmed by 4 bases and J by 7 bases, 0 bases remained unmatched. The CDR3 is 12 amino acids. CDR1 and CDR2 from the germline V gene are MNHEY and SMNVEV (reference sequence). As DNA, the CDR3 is TGTGCCAGCAGTTCAGGGGGCGGGGAGCTGTTTTTT. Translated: CASSSGGGELFF.

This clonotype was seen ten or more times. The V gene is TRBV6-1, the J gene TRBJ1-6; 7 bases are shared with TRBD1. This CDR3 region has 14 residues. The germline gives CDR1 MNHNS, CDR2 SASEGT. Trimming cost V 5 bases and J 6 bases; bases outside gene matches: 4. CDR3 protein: CASSPRDSNSPLHF. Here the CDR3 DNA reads TGTGCCAGCAGTCCCCGGGACAGTAATTCACCCCTCCACTTT.

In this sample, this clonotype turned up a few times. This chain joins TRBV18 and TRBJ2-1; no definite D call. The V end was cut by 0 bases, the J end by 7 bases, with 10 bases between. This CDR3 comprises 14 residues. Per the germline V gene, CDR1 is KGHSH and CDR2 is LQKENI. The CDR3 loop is CASSPPNMRNEQFF. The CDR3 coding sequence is TGTGCCAGCTCACCACCCAACATGAGGAATGAGCAGTTCTTC.

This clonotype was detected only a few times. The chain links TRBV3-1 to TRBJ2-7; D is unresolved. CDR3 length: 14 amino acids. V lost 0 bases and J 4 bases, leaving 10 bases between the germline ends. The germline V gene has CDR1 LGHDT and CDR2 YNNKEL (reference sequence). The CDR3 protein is CASSQDQTSYEQYF. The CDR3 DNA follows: TGTGCCAGCAGCCAAGACCAAACATCTTACGAGCAGTACTTC.

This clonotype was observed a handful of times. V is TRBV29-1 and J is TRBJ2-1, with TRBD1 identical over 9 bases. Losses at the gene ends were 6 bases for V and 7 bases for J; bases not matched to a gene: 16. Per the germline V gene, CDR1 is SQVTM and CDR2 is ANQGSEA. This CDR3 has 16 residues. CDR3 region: CSVILQLGQGVNEQFF. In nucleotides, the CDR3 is TGCAGCGTCATACTACAACTGGGACAGGGTGTAAATGAGCAGTTCTTC.

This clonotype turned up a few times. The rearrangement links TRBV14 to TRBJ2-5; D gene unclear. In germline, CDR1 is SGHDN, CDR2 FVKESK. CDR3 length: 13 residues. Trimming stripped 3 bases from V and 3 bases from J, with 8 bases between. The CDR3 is CASSHHSEETQYF. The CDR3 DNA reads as TGTGCCAGCAGCCATCACAGCGAAGAGACCCAGTACTTC.